These 10 T cell receptor beta chains were sequenced from one sample in a study of T-cell reconstitution after alpha-beta-depleted transplantation in children. A TCRbeta library incorporating unique molecular identifiers was prepared. TCRdb recomputed calls from the PCR reads with MiXCR, one row per CDR3 protein. The sample records hundreds of thousands of distinct CDR3 sequences, around 13% being singletons. Sequences were derived from PBMCs from the stem cell graft donor, sampled from the stem cell graft. The receptors shown here come from a human donor who donated a stem cell graft to a child with combined immunodeficiency.

This clonotype was observed many times. The chain uses TRBV6-2 or TRBV6-3 and TRBJ2-2; D is ambiguous. Germline V gives CDR1 MNHEY, CDR2 SVGEGT. V was shortened by 0 bases and J by 4 bases, with 9 bases between the two germline ends. The CDR3 extends over 15 amino acids. In DNA, the CDR3 is TGTGCCAGCAGTTACTCGAAACATGGCACCGGGGAGCTGTTTTTT. Its translation: CASSYSKHGTGELFF.

This clonotype was seen a few times. The chain employs TRBV20-1 and TRBJ2-7; D remains unclear. This CDR3 contains 11 residues. CDR1 and CDR2 (germline): DFQATT, SNEGSKA (reference sequence). Trimming removed 0 bases from V and 7 bases from J, with 7 bases in between. CDR3 residues: CSARDRLEQYF. CDR3 nucleotide sequence: TGCAGTGCTAGAGATCGGCTGGAGCAGTACTTC.

The rearrangement links TRBV11-2 to TRBJ2-7; no firm D call. The CDR3 extends over 15 amino acids. The germline gives CDR1 SGHAT, CDR2 FQNNGV. V dropped 1 base and J dropped 7 bases, with 17 bases sitting between them. Here the CDR3 reads CASSLGSLPSGEQYF. CDR3 DNA: TGTGCCAGCAGCTTAGGGTCGCTCCCTTCGGGTGAGCAGTACTTC. The full variable domain, completed using reference TRBV11-2 and TRBJ2-7, is EAGVAQSPRYKIIEKRQSVAFWCNPISGHATLYWYQQILGQGPKLLIQFQNNGVVDDSQLPKDRFSAERLKGVDSTLKIQPAKLEDSAVYLCASSLGSLPSGEQYFGPGTRLTVT.

This clonotype was observed a few times. The rearrangement joins TRBV12-3 or TRBV12-4 to TRBJ1-6; D uncertain. The CDR3 is made up of 15 amino acids. V lost 3 bases, J lost 0 bases, and 6 bases lay in between. The CDR3 spells CASSLGSSYNSPLHF. In nucleotides, the CDR3 is TGTGCCAGCAGTTTGGGGAGCTCCTATAATTCACCCCTCCACTTT.

This clonotype was seen only a few times. This chain connects TRBV25-1 to TRBJ2-5; D ambiguous. CDR3 length: 16 residues. Trimming took off 1 base at V and 4 bases at J, with 16 bases between the two ends. Germline V gene sequence: CDR1 MGHDK, CDR2 SYGVNS. CDR3 sequence: CASSESRTKVGETQYF. The CDR3 bases are TGTGCCAGCAGTGAATCAAGGACGAAAGTGGGAGAGACCCAGTACTTC.

This sequence joins TRBV19 and TRBJ1-2, with D tentatively TRBD1 (6 bases). The CDR3 contains 14 residues. The germline CDR1 and CDR2 sequences are LNHDA and SQIVND (reference sequence). V lost 5 bases to trimming and J lost 5 bases, with 15 bases between them. The CDR3 reads CASSGPGQPYGYTF. DNA of the CDR3: TGTGCCAGTAGTGGCCCCGGACAGCCTTATGGCTACACCTTC. Using reference TRBV19 and TRBJ1-2 for the parts outside the CDR3, the full variable domain is DGGITQSPKYLFRKEGQNVTLSCEQNLNHDAMYWYRQDPGQGLRLIYYSQIVNDFQKGDIAEGYSVSREKKESFPLTVTSAQKNPTAFYLCASSGPGQPYGYTFGSGTRLTVV.

This chain links TRBV20-1 with TRBJ1-2; D remains unclear. CDR1 is DFQATT, CDR2 SNEGSKA, per germline (reference sequence). This CDR3 has 13 amino acids. V was shortened by 0 bases and J by 8 bases, with 13 bases between the two germline ends. The CDR3 DNA reads as TGCAGTGCTAGAGAGGCACCGGTTTGGGGCTACACCTTC. It translates to CSAREAPVWGYTF.

This clonotype was found a few times. The chain joins TRBV5-1 to TRBJ2-7, with 9 bases fitting TRBD2. The CDR3 has 16 residues. Trimming removed 5 bases from V and 0 bases from J; junction bases left unmatched: 9. The germline gives CDR1 SGHRS, CDR2 YFSETQ. CDR3: CASRAGTGLASYEQYF. CDR3 bases: TGCGCCAGCAGAGCGGGGACGGGACTAGCCTCCTACGAGCAGTACTTC.

This clonotype showed up just a few times. The chain joins TRBV7-3 to TRBJ1-6; 7 bases map to TRBD1. CDR3 length: 16 amino acids. Germline CDR1 SGHTA, CDR2 FQGTGA. After removal of 5 bases from V and 7 bases from J, the junction contained 11 bases not matched to a gene. The CDR3: CASSPTAGTVNSPLHF. The DNA for the CDR3 is TGTGCCAGCAGCCCGACCGCCGGGACAGTAAATTCACCCCTCCACTTT.

This clonotype was counted a few times. The chain joins TRBV6-1 to TRBJ1-6; 7 bases align to TRBD1. The V and J ends lost 6 bases and 0 bases, in that order; junction bases with no gene match: 8. CDR3 length: 17 amino acids. The germline V gene encodes CDR1 MNHNS and CDR2 SASEGT. DNA of the CDR3: TGTGCCAGCAGCCCCCTGACAGGGAGCTCCTATAATTCACCCCTCCACTTT. The encoded protein is CASSPLTGSSYNSPLHF.